One sample yielded the 27 T cell receptor beta chains listed below, sequenced in a study of T cells in Graves' hyperthyroidism and ophthalmopathy. RNA transcripts yielded amplified TCR beta CDR3 regions. The HTBI primer set was used in a first-round RT-PCR of the TCR CDR3. TCRdb re-derived calls from the multiplex PCR reads in MiXCR, one entry per CDR3 protein. The sample includes fewer than 650,000 distinct CDR3 sequences, roughly 13% of them seen just once. Sequencing was performed on blood. Every receptor here comes from a woman younger than 45 with Graves' hyperthyroidism that later progressed to Graves' ophthalmopathy.

This clonotype occurred many times. The gene calls are TRBV27 and TRBJ2-1; 7 positions match TRBD2. Germline CDR1 reads MNHEY; CDR2 reads SMNVEV (reference sequence). The V segment lost 4 bases and the J segment 11 bases; nucleotides outside the gene matches: 8. The length of the CDR3 is 13 residues. The CDR3 spells CASSSGLGNKQFF. The CDR3 bases are TGTGCCAGCAGTTCCGGACTAGGGAATAAGCAGTTCTTC.

This clonotype was counted between two and nine times. The chain couples TRBV19 to TRBJ2-1; the match to TRBD2 covers 12 bases. V lost 10 bases, J lost 2 bases, and 6 bases stayed unmatched. This CDR3 region has 15 residues. CDR1 is LNHDA and CDR2 is SQIVND in the germline V gene (reference sequence). CDR3 amino acids: CATGLAGHPYNEQFF. The CDR3 region has the DNA TGTGCCACTGGACTAGCGGGACATCCCTACAATGAGCAGTTCTTC.

In this sample, this clonotype turned up many times. The V and J genes are TRBV6-2 or TRBV6-3 and TRBJ2-7; the match to TRBD2 covers 11 bases. In germline, CDR1 is MNHEY, CDR2 SVGEGT. This CDR3 spans 13 amino acids. V trimming: 6 bases; J trimming: 8 bases; junction bases outside the gene matches: 6. The CDR3 reads CASSTSGSGKQYF. Here the CDR3 DNA reads TGTGCCAGCAGCACTAGCGGGAGTGGAAAGCAGTACTTC.

This clonotype showed up many times. The V gene is TRBV2, the J gene TRBJ2-1; 12 bases fit TRBD1. Germline trimming cut 4 bases from V and 9 bases from J; bases unmatched to any gene: 4. The germline gives CDR1 SNHLY, CDR2 FYNNEI. The CDR3 sequence is 14 residues long. Here the CDR3 reads CASSGGTGGGEQFF. CDR3 nucleotide sequence: TGTGCCAGCAGTGGGGGGACAGGGGGCGGTGAGCAGTTCTTC. The full variable domain, rest sourced from reference TRBV2 and TRBJ2-1, is EPEVTQTPSHQVTQMGQEVILRCVPISNHLYFYWYRQILGQKVEFLVSFYNNEISEKSEIFDDQFSVERPDGSNFTLKIRSTKLEDSAMYFCASSGGTGGGEQFFGPGTRLTVL.

This clonotype was counted at least ten times. The V gene is TRBV18, the J gene TRBJ2-6; the match to TRBD1 covers 8 bases. The germline gives CDR1 KGHSH, CDR2 LQKENI. The CDR3 loop spans 20 amino acids. J lost 2 bases, V lost 1 base, and 13 bases had no gene match. The CDR3 nucleotides are TGTGCCAGCTCACCACGGATTGGACAGGGTTATGGGCCTGGGGCCAACGTCCTGACTTTC. Its protein product is CASSPRIGQGYGPGANVLTF.

The V call is TRBV19, the J call TRBJ1-5, with a weak D call TRBD1 (5 bases). This CDR3 is 15 amino acids long. Trimming took 4 bases from V and 6 from J, leaving 16 bases between them. Germline loops: CDR1 LNHDA, CDR2 SQIVND (reference sequence). The CDR3 protein is CASSRGDRDVQPQHF. For the CDR3, the DNA is TGTGCCAGTAGTAGGGGGGACCGGGACGTTCAGCCCCAGCATTTT.

This clonotype came up many times. The J gene is TRBJ2-7, the V gene TRBV27; perhaps TRBD1 as D (6 bases). Trimming took off 6 bases at V and 5 bases at J, with 20 bases between the two ends. Germline CDR1 MNHEY, CDR2 SMNVEV (reference sequence). The CDR3 length is 15 residues. The CDR3 region is CASRTVVQGSDEQYF. In DNA, the CDR3 is TGTGCCAGCAGAACGGTTGTACAGGGTTCCGACGAGCAGTACTTC.

The chain has TRBV7-2 and TRBJ2-7; the D gene could be TRBD1 or TRBD2 (5 bases each). CDR3 length equals 14 residues. Trimming cost V 3 bases and J 2 bases, with 11 bases left between them. CDR1 is SGHTA and CDR2 is FQGNSA in the germline V gene. The CDR3 DNA reads as TGTGCCAGCAGCTTGGCCCGGGGCACCTACGAGCAGTACTTC. Amino acids: CASSLARGTYEQYF. The whole variable domain, filled in from reference TRBV7-2 and TRBJ2-7, reads GAGVSQSPSNKVTEKGKDVELRCDPISGHTALYWYRQSLGQGLEFLIYFQGNSAPDKSGLPSDRFSAERTGGSVSTLTIQRTQQEDSAVYLCASSLARGTYEQYFGPGTRLTVT.

This clonotype was seen many times. This rearrangement joins TRBV27 to TRBJ1-2, with TRBD1 as a possible D gene (5 bases). The CDR3 loop spans 15 amino acids. The V end lost 4 bases, the J end lost 3 bases, and 15 bases lay between the germline ends. Looked up from germline, CDR1 is MNHEY and CDR2 is SMNVEV (reference sequence). The CDR3 loop reads CASSSSPDSHYGYTF. Here the CDR3 DNA reads TGTGCCAGCAGTTCCTCACCCGACAGCCACTATGGCTACACCTTC.

This clonotype was seen many times. DNA of the CDR3: TGCGCCAGCAGTGAGTCGAGGGAGGGCTACACCTTC. This translates into CASSESREGYTF. This chain connects TRBV10-2 to TRBJ1-2, with D unresolved. With 0 bases removed from V and 8 bases from J, the gap between germline ends came to 7 bases. The CDR3 sequence is 12 residues long. CDR1 and CDR2 (germline): WSHSY, SAAADI.

This clonotype has only a few counts. The V call is TRBV7-8, the J call TRBJ2-7; 8 bases agree with TRBD2. The V and J ends lost 8 bases and 4 bases, in that order; junction bases with no gene match: 10. Germline V CDR1 and CDR2: SGHVS, FQNEAQ. This CDR3 spans 14 amino acids. The CDR3 DNA reads as TGTGCCAGCTCTCCAGCGGGAGCTGTGTACGAGCAGTACTTC. Translating it yields CASSPAGAVYEQYF.

There are many counts of this clonotype. This chain joins TRBV28 and TRBJ1-1; D gene uncertain. Looked up from germline, CDR1 is MDHEN and CDR2 is SYDVKM. Deletions cut 3 bases from V and 10 bases from J, with 12 bases between. The CDR3 spans 12 residues. In nucleotides, the CDR3 is TGTGCCAGCAGTTTGTATGACGGAGGAGCTTTCTTT. As protein: CASSLYDGGAFF.

A remark on this clonotype: A much larger clone sits a single nucleotide away, making a read error possible. The V gene is TRBV27, the J gene TRBJ2-3; TRBD1 is a possible D gene (6 bases). The CDR3 runs to 14 residues. The germline V and J ends were trimmed by 6 bases and 3 bases, with 13 bases remaining between them. Germline V gene sequence: CDR1 MNHEY, CDR2 SMNVEV (reference sequence). The CDR3 reads CASSYGTRTDTQYF. CDR3 DNA: TGTGCCAGCAGCTACGGGACACGGACAGATACGCAGTATTTT.

This clonotype occurred many times. V is TRBV5-5 and J is TRBJ1-1, with D perhaps TRBD1 (5 bases). The germline V and J ends were trimmed by 4 bases and 0 bases, with 16 bases remaining between them. Germline values: CDR1 SGHKS, CDR2 YYEKEE (reference sequence). This CDR3 comprises 16 residues. The CDR3 nucleotides read TGTGCCAGCAGCCCCAGTGCAGGGTACATGAACACTGAAGCTTTCTTT. Protein sequence: CASSPSAGYMNTEAFF. The whole variable domain, filled in from reference TRBV5-5 and TRBJ1-1, reads DAGVTQSPTHLIKTRGQQVTLRCSPISGHKSVSWYQQVLGQGPQFIFQYYEKEERGRGNFPDRFSARQFPNYSSELNVNALLLGDSALYLCASSPSAGYMNTEAFFGQGTRLTVV.

This clonotype was found many times. The chain is built from TRBV6-1 and TRBJ1-2; perhaps TRBD1 as D (6 bases). Per germline, CDR1 MNHNS and CDR2 SASEGT. This CDR3 region has 13 residues. V was clipped by 6 bases and J by 2 bases, with 10 bases between them. The CDR3 sequence: CASSMDRNYGYTF. The DNA of the CDR3 is TGTGCCAGCAGCATGGACAGAAACTATGGCTACACCTTC.

Of note for this clonotype: A much more abundant neighbour one base away suggests this may be a read error. The chain uses TRBV28 and TRBJ1-6; no clear D. CDR3 length equals 14 residues. Germline CDR1 MDHEN, CDR2 SYDVKM. Trimming pared 6 bases from V and 5 bases from J, leaving 11 bases between. CDR3 DNA: TGTGCCAGCAGCTTTCTCCCCCATAATTCACCCCTCCACTTT. Its protein is CASSFLPHNSPLHF.

In its sample, this clonotype was seen many times. The chain recombines TRBV12-3 or TRBV12-4 with TRBJ2-2; a weak D match, TRBD1 (7 bases). This CDR3 is built from 16 residues. Trimming took 5 bases from V and 6 from J, leaving 19 bases between them. The CDR3: CASSKRQGGVAGELFF. CDR3 DNA sequence: TGTGCCAGCAGTAAACGACAGGGCGGGGTAGCCGGGGAGCTGTTTTTT.

This clonotype was detected many times. The rearrangement links TRBV3-1 to TRBJ1-5; D not certain. This CDR3 is 13 amino acids long. Germline CDR1 and CDR2: LGHDT and YNNKEL (reference sequence). The V gene lost 0 bases and the J gene lost 7 bases, with 7 bases spanning the gap. The CDR3 DNA is TGTGCCAGCAGCCAAGACAGCGCCCAGCCCCAGCATTTT. Translation gives CASSQDSAQPQHF.

The CDR3 DNA reads TGTGCCAGCAGGGATACAGGGACCTATGGCTACACCTTC. It is translated as CASRDTGTYGYTF. The gene calls are TRBV2 and TRBJ1-2; the D gene is possibly TRBD1 (6 bases). V was pared by 6 bases and J by 4 bases, with 12 bases between. The CDR3 totals 13 residues. CDR1 and CDR2 (germline): SNHLY, FYNNEI.

The rearrangement uses TRBV19 and TRBJ2-7, with no clear D. V lost 6 bases and J 0 bases, leaving 12 bases between the germline ends. CDR1 and CDR2 from the germline V gene are LNHDA and SQIVND (reference sequence). The CDR3 sequence is 14 residues long. The CDR3 coding sequence is TGTGCCAGTAGGGTGGACGGCCTCTCCTACGAGCAGTACTTC. Translated, it gives CASRVDGLSYEQYF.

This clonotype was observed at least ten times. The gene calls are TRBV27 and TRBJ1-1, with a tentative D call TRBD1 (5 bases). Germline-derived CDR1 and CDR2 are MNHEY and SMNVEV (reference sequence). The CDR3 contains 13 residues. Trimming left V 5 bases short and J 9 bases short, with 16 bases between. CDR3 loop: CASSILWGDQAFF. CDR3 bases: TGTGCCAGCAGTATCCTGTGGGGGGACCAAGCTTTCTTT.

The chain links TRBV2 to TRBJ2-1; 7 nucleotides match TRBD2. Unmatched junction bases numbered 8, after V lost 5 bases and J lost 10 bases. The CDR3 totals 13 residues. Germline CDR1 is SNHLY and CDR2 is FYNNEI. The CDR3 DNA is TGTGCCAGCAGTACGGGACCCGGGGGGGAGCAGTTCTTC. It yields the protein CASSTGPGGEQFF.

This clonotype was counted once. It may be a read error: a sequence one base away is much more abundant. The chain employs TRBV5-1 and TRBJ1-4, with a tentative D call TRBD1 (6 bases). Per the germline V gene, CDR1 is SGHRS and CDR2 is YFSETQ. V shed 3 bases and J shed 2 bases, with 14 bases lying between them. This CDR3 is 16 amino acids long. CDR3 sequence (DNA): TGCGCCAGCAGCTCGTCAGGGGACACTACTAATGAAAAACTGTTTTTT. Translating it yields CASSSSGDTTNEKLFF.

As for this clonotype: This could be a read error, since a much larger clone is one nucleotide away. In nucleotides, the CDR3 is TGCAGTGCTAGAGAATCGAGATGGGGGTTAAATAACAATGAGCAGTTCTTC. Protein: CSARESRWGLNNNEQFF. The V call is TRBV20-1, the J call TRBJ2-1, with D possibly being TRBD1 or TRBD2 (5 bases each). Germline V gene data show CDR1 as DFQATT and CDR2 as SNEGSKA (reference sequence). Trimming shortened V by 0 bases and J by 5 bases, and 20 bases separated the two germline ends. The CDR3 is made up of 17 amino acids.

V gene TRBV19 combines with J gene TRBJ1-4; D is perhaps TRBD1 (5 bases). Germline CDR1 and CDR2: LNHDA and SQIVND (reference sequence). The CDR3 contains 14 residues. The V gene lost 6 bases and the J gene lost 11 bases, with 19 bases spanning the gap. This CDR3 is CASRIGTPEQKLFF. The CDR3, as DNA: TGTGCCAGTAGGATCGGGACTCCGGAGCAGAAACTGTTTTTT.

CDR3 nucleotides: TGTGCCAGCAGCTTTACACCTAAGTCGAATGAAAAACTGTTTTTT. This encodes CASSFTPKSNEKLFF. V is TRBV7-2 and J is TRBJ1-4, with D unresolved. In germline, CDR1 is SGHTA, CDR2 FQGNSA. The CDR3 runs to 15 residues. V lost 3 bases to trimming and J lost 5 bases, with 13 bases between them. Full variable domain (outside the CDR3, taken from reference TRBV7-2 and TRBJ1-4): GAGVSQSPSNKVTEKGKDVELRCDPISGHTALYWYRQSLGQGLEFLIYFQGNSAPDKSGLPSDRFSAERTGGSVSTLTIQRTQQEDSAVYLCASSFTPKSNEKLFFGSGTQLSVL.

This clonotype was observed many times. V and J are TRBV5-1 and TRBJ1-1, with 10 bases matching TRBD1. CDR1 is SGHRS, CDR2 YFSETQ, per germline. V gave up 5 bases and J gave up 7 bases; unmatched junction bases: 11. The CDR3 covers 15 residues. The CDR3, as DNA: TGCGCCAGCAGTTCCGGGACAGGGGTGAAGGGTGAAGCTTTCTTT. It encodes CASSSGTGVKGEAFF.